What follows is one TCR beta chain and its context. What it binds is not known. Stable Graves' hyperthyroidism denoted no ophthalmopathy progression over 18 months. Diagnoses were established using clinical symptoms, serum thyroxine and TRAb, thyroid ultrasound and orbital computed tomography. The PBMCs were sourced from fresh peripheral blood (about 10 ml). The data belong to a study of T cells in Graves' hyperthyroidism and ophthalmopathy. General study points: Most clonotypes expanded in thyroid above 0.001 were likewise present in blood.

V lost 6 bases and J lost 2, with 15 bases in between. CDR3 length: 15 residues. CDR1 and CDR2 (germline): SGHTA, FQGNSA. RNA transcripts yielded amplified TCR beta CDR3 regions. A set of HTBI primers served as the primers for a first-round RT-PCR of the TCR CDR3. A single record per CDR3 protein comes from TCRdb applying MiXCR to the multiplex PCR reads. The sample lists approximately 410,000 distinct CDR3 sequences, roughly 13% seen once, with about 4.9% in the top ten. V is TRBV7-2 and J is TRBJ2-3, with D perhaps matching TRBD1 (6 bases). Sequencing was carried out using blood. The TCR comes from a woman between 18 and 29 years old with Graves' hyperthyroidism. The CDR3 loop is CASSRSGAFTDTQYF. CDR3 coding DNA: TGTGCCAGCAGTCGGTCAGGGGCTTTCACAGATACGCAGTATTTT.